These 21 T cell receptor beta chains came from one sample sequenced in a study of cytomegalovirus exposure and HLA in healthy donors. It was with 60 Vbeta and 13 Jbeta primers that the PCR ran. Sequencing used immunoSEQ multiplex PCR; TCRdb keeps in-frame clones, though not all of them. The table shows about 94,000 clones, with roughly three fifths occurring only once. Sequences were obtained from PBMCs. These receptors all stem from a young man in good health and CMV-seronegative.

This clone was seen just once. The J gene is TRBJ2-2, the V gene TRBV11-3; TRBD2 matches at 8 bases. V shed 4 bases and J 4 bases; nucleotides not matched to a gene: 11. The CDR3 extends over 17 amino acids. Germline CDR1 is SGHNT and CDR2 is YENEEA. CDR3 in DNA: TGTGCCAGCAGCTCTACGGGGACTAGTGTTCGCACCGGGGAGCTGTTTTTT. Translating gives CASSSTGTSVRTGELFF.

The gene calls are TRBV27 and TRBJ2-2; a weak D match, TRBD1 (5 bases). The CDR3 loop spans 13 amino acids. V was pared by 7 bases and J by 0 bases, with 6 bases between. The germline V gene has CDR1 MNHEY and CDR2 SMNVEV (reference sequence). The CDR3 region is CASKGANTGELFF. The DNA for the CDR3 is TGTGCCAGCAAAGGGGCGAACACCGGGGAGCTGTTTTTT.

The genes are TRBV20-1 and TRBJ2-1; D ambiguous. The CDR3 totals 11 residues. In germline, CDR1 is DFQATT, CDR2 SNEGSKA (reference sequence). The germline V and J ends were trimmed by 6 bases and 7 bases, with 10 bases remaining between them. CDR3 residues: CSARLGNEQFF. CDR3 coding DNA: TGCAGTGCCCGCCTAGGAAATGAGCAGTTCTTC.

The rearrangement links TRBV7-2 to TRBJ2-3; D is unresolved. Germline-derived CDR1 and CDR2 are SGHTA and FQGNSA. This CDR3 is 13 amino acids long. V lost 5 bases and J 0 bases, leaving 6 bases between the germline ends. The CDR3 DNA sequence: TGTGCCAGCAGCCCACAGAGCACAGATACGCAGTATTTT. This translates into CASSPQSTDTQYF.

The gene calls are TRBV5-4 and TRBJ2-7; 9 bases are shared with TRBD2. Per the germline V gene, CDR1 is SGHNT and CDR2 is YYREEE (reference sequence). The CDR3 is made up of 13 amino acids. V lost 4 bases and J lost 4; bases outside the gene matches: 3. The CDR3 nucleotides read TGTGCCAGCAGCCCGGGACTAGCTTACGAGCAGTACTTC. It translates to CASSPGLAYEQYF.

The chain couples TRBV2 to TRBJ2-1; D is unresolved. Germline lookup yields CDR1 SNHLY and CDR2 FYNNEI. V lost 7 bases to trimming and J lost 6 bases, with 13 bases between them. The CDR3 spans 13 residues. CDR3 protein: CASIIAQSNEQFF. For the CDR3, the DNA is TGTGCCAGCATTATAGCTCAATCCAATGAGCAGTTCTTC.

The CDR3 protein is CASSLAGGAGANVLTF. The CDR3 bases are TGTGCCAGCAGTTTAGCAGGGGGCGCTGGGGCCAACGTCCTGACTTTC. This chain links TRBV28 with TRBJ2-6, with 8 nucleotides matching TRBD1. The germline V gene encodes CDR1 MDHEN and CDR2 SYDVKM. Trimming took 2 bases from V and 2 from J; bases not matched to a gene: 2. The CDR3 totals 16 residues.

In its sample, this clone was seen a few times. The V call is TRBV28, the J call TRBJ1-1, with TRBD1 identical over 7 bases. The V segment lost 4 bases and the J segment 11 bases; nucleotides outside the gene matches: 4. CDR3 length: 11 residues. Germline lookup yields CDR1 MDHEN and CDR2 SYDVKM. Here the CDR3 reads CASSSDRAAFF. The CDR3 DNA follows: TGTGCCAGCAGTTCCGACAGGGCGGCTTTCTTT.

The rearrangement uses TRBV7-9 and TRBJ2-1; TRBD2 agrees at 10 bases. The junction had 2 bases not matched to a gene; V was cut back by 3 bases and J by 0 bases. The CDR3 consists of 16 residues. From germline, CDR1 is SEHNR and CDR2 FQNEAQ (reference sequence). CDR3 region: CASSFLAGVSYNEQFF. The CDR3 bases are TGTGCCAGCAGCTTCCTAGCGGGAGTCTCCTACAATGAGCAGTTCTTC.

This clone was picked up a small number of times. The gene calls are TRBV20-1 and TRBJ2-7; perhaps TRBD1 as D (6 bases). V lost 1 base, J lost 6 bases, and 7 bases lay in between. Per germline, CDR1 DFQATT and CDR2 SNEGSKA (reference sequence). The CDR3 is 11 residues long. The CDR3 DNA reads TGCAGTGCTAGAGTCAGGGGCGAGCAGTACTTC. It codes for CSARVRGEQYF.

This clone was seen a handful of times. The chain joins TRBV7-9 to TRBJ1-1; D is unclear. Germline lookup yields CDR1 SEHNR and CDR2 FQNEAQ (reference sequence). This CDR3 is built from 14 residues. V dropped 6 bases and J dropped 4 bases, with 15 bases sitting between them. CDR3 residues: CASSLTLSSTEAFF. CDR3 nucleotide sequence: TGTGCCAGCAGTTTGACATTATCGAGCACTGAAGCTTTCTTT.

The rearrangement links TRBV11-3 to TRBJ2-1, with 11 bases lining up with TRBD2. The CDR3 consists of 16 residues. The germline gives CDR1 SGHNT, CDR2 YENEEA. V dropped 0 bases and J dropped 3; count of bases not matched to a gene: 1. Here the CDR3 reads CASSLDGTSGYNEQFF. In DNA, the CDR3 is TGTGCCAGCAGCTTAGACGGGACTAGCGGCTACAATGAGCAGTTCTTC.

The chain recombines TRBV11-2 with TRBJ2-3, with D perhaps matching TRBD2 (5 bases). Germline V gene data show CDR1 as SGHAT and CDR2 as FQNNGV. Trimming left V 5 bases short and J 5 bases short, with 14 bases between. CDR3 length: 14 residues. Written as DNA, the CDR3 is TGTGCCAGCAGCCACGGACTTATAGGAGATACGCAGTATTTT. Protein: CASSHGLIGDTQYF.

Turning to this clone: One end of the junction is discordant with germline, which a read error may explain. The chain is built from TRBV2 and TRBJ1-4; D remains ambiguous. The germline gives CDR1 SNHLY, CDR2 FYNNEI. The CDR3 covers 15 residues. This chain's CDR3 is CASTETPATNEKLFF. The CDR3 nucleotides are TGTGCCAGCACCGAAACGCCTGCAACTAATGAAAAGCTGTTTTTT.

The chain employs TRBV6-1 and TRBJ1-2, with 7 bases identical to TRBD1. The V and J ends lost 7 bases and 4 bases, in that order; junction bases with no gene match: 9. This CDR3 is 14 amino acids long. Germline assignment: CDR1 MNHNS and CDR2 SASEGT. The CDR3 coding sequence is TGTGCCAGCAAAAACAGGGGCGGAATCTATGGCTACACCTTC. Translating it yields CASKNRGGIYGYTF.

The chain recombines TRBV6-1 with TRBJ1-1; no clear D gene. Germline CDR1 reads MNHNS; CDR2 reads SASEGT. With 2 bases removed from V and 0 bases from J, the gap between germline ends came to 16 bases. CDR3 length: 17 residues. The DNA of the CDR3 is TGTGCCAGCAGTGAAAATGTCAGGCTGTGGATGAACACTGAAGCTTTCTTT. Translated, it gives CASSENVRLWMNTEAFF.

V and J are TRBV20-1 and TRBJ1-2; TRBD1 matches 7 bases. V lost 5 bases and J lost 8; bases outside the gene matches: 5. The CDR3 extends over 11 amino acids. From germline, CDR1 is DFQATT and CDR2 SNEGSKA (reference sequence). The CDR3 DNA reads TGCAGTGCTCAGACAGGGTGGGGCTACACCTTC. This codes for CSAQTGWGYTF.

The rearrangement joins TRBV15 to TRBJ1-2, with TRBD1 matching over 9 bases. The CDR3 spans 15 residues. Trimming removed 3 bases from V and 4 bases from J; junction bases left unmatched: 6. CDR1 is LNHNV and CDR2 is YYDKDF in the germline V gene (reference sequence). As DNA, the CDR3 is TGTGCCACCAGCAGTCTCGGACAGGGGTCCTATGGCTACACCTTC. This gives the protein CATSSLGQGSYGYTF.

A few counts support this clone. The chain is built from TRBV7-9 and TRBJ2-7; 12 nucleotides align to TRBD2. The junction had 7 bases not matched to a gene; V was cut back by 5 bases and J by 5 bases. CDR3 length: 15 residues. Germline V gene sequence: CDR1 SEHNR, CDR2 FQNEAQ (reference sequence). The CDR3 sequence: CASSLLAGGPNEQYF. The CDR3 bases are TGTGCCAGCAGCCTCCTAGCGGGAGGGCCTAACGAGCAGTACTTC.

CDR3 region: CASSRRLGGLQYF. The CDR3 DNA reads TGTGCCAGCAGTCGCCGACTAGGGGGCCTACAGTATTTT. The chain uses TRBV6-5 and TRBJ2-3, with a weak D call TRBD1 (7 bases). V lost 5 bases to trimming and J lost 12 bases, with 18 bases between them. Germline assignment: CDR1 MNHEY and CDR2 SVGAGI. The CDR3 spans 13 residues.

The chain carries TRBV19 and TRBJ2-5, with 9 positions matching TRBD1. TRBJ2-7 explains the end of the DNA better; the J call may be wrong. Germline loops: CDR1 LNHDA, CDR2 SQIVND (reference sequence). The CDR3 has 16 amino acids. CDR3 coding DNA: TGTGCCAGTAGTACCCCCCGAAGGGACAGGGCGTACGAGCAGTACTTC. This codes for CASSTPRRDRAYEQYF.